The 8 T cell receptor beta chains below come from one sample, sequenced in a study of blood T cell repertoires in COVID-19. Generated by immunoSEQ multiplex PCR, the TCRdb table keeps only in-frame clones and is missing some. Altogether some 230,000 clones are present, 86% being singletons, with the ten largest covering 9.5% to 13%. Specimen: peripheral blood. The origin of the receptors is a woman in her forties or fifties with COVID-19, enrolled during active disease.

This chain links TRBV19 with TRBJ2-1; a possible D gene is TRBD2 (5 bases). The germline gives CDR1 LNHDA, CDR2 SQIVND (reference sequence). The CDR3 sequence is 16 residues long. Trimming removed 1 base from V and 0 bases from J, with 10 bases in between. CDR3 in amino acids: CASSIGGLASYNEQFF. The CDR3 nucleotides are TGTGCCAGTAGTATAGGCGGGCTAGCCTCCTACAATGAGCAGTTCTTC.

The J gene is TRBJ1-3, the V gene TRBV27, with a weak D call TRBD1 (6 bases). CDR1 is MNHEY, CDR2 SMNVEV, per germline (reference sequence). Trimming took 8 bases from V and 0 from J, leaving 14 bases between them. The CDR3 loop spans 15 amino acids. The CDR3 is CASQLDRSSGNTIYF. CDR3 in DNA: TGTGCCAGCCAATTAGACAGGAGCTCTGGAAACACCATATATTTT.

This clone was seen once. This chain connects TRBV13 to TRBJ1-1; possibly TRBD1 for D (5 bases). Germline lookup yields CDR1 PRHDT and CDR2 FYEKMQ (reference sequence). V was pared by 6 bases and J by 1 base, with 15 bases between. This CDR3 spans 15 amino acids. The CDR3 loop is CASSLTGLGNTEAFF. The CDR3 DNA follows: TGTGCCAGCAGTTTAACGGGACTGGGGAACACTGAAGCTTTCTTT.

Turning to this clone: Distinct nucleotide sequences in the sample also encode this CDR3. The gene calls are TRBV7-2 and TRBJ1-2; D gene ambiguous. V was cut by 1 base and J by 4 bases, with 10 bases left in between. Germline CDR1 SGHTA, CDR2 FQGNSA. The CDR3 contains 14 residues. CDR3 residues: CASSLGGGSYGYTF. The CDR3 DNA sequence: TGTGCCAGCAGCTTAGGGGGAGGGAGCTATGGCTACACCTTC.

This chain links TRBV7-2 with TRBJ1-6, with D perhaps TRBD1 (5 bases). This CDR3 is 15 amino acids long. CDR1 and CDR2 from the germline V gene are SGHTA and FQGNSA. V lost 1 base and J 6 bases, leaving 10 bases between the germline ends. The CDR3 nucleotides read TGTGCCAGCAGCTTAGGTGCAGGGTTTAATTCACCCCTCCACTTT. Protein: CASSLGAGFNSPLHF. Drawing the rest from reference TRBV7-2 and TRBJ1-6, the complete variable domain is GAGVSQSPSNKVTEKGKDVELRCDPISGHTALYWYRQSLGQGLEFLIYFQGNSAPDKSGLPSDRFSAERTGGSVSTLTIQRTQQEDSAVYLCASSLGAGFNSPLHFGNGTRLTVT.

The chain recombines TRBV9 with TRBJ1-3; D gene uncertain. From germline, CDR1 is SGDLS and CDR2 YYNGEE. The germline V and J ends were trimmed by 3 bases and 0 bases, with 10 bases remaining between them. This CDR3 contains 15 residues. CDR3 protein: CASSELEYSGNTIYF. CDR3 in DNA: TGTGCCAGCAGCGAGTTAGAGTACTCTGGAAACACCATATATTTT.

This chain connects TRBV2 to TRBJ2-1; the match to TRBD1 covers 10 bases. Germline trimming cut 6 bases from V and 7 bases from J; bases unmatched to any gene: 6. The CDR3 consists of 14 residues. Per germline, CDR1 SNHLY and CDR2 FYNNEI. The chain's CDR3 is CASSRDRGKNEQFF. The CDR3 DNA reads as TGTGCCAGCAGCCGGGACAGGGGTAAAAATGAGCAGTTCTTC. Using reference TRBV2 and TRBJ2-1 for the parts outside the CDR3, the full variable domain is EPEVTQTPSHQVTQMGQEVILRCVPISNHLYFYWYRQILGQKVEFLVSFYNNEISEKSEIFDDQFSVERPDGSNFTLKIRSTKLEDSAMYFCASSRDRGKNEQFFGPGTRLTVL.

The chain has TRBV19 and TRBJ2-3, with a tentative D call TRBD2 (5 bases). The CDR3 length is 14 residues. Germline V gene sequence: CDR1 LNHDA, CDR2 SQIVND (reference sequence). V lost 3 bases and J 5 bases, leaving 12 bases between the germline ends. The CDR3 sequence is CASSILLAVDTQYF. The CDR3 nucleotides are TGTGCCAGTAGTATTTTGCTAGCAGTAGATACGCAGTATTTT.